This T cell receptor (beta chain) comes out of a study of identical twins. Whole-study findings and limits: Memory repertoires showed no such pattern, whereas abundant cord blood beta clonotypes carried fewer insertions.

To note about this clonotype: Its target is unknown.

The CDR3 covers 14 residues. J was trimmed by 7 bases and V by 3 bases; bases with no gene match: 6. Germline V CDR1 and CDR2: SGHVS, FQNEAQ. In TCRdb, the 5' RACE reads were re-called with MiXCR into one record per CDR3 protein. The data contain around 490,000 distinct CDR3 sequences, 12% to 15% of them seen just once; the ten biggest clones take up roughly 0.43%. In every case, the donor was a healthy Caucasian. These data were also filed under a second study, of yellow fever vaccine responses in identical twins.

The sequence came from a young woman in good health. The chain carries TRBV7-8 and TRBJ1-5; 7 positions agree with TRBD1. Sample: CD4+ T cells sorted from blood. DNA of the CDR3: TGTGCCAGCAGCTTCCCAGGGGGTAACCAGCCCCAGCATTTT. Amino acid sequence: CASSFPGGNQPQHF.